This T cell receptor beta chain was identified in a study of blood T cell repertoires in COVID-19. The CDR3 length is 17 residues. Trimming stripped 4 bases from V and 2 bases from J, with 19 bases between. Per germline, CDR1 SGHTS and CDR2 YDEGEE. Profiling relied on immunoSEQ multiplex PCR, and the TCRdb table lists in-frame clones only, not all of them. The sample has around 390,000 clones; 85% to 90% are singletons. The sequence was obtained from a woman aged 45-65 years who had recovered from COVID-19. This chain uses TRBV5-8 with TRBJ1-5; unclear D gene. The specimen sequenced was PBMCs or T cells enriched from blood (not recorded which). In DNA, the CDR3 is TGTGCCAGCAGCCCTCGCGAATACCGATCCGGCAATCAGCCCCAGCATTTT. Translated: CASSPREYRSGNQPQHF.